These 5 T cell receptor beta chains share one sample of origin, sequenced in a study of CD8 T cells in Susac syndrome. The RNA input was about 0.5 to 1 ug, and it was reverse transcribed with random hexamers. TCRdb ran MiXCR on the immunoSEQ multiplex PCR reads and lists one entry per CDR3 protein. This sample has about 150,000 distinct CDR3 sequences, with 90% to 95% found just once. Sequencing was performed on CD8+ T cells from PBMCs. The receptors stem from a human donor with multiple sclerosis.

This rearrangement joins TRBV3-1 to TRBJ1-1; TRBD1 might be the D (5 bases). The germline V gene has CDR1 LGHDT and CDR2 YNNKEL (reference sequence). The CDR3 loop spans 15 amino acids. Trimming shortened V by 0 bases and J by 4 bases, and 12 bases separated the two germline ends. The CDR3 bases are TGTGCCAGCAGCCAAGACCGTCGCGGGGGCACTGAAGCTTTCTTT. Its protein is CASSQDRRGGTEAFF.

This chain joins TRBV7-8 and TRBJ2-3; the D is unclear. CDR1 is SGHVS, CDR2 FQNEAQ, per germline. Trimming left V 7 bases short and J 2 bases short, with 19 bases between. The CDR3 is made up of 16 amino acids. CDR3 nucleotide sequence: TGTGCCAGCAACCTTGTGGGGATGGGGTTCACAGATACGCAGTATTTT. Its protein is CASNLVGMGFTDTQYF.

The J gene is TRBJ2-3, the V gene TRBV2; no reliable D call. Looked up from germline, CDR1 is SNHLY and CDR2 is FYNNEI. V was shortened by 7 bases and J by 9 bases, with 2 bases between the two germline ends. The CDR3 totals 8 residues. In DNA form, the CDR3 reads TGTGCCAGCAAAACGCAGTATTTT. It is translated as CASKTQYF.

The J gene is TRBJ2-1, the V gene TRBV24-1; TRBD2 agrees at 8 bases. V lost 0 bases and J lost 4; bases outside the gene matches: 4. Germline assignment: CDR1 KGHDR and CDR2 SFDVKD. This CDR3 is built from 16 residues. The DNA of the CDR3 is TGTGCCACCAGTGATTTGTCGGGGGGGTCTTACAATGAGCAGTTCTTC. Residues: CATSDLSGGSYNEQFF.

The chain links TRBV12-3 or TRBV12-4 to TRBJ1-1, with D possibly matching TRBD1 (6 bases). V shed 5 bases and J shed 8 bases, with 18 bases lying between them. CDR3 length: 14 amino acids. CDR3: CASSQHGGQKEAFF. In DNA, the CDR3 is TGTGCCAGCAGTCAACATGGGGGCCAGAAAGAAGCTTTCTTT.